This is a list of T cell receptor beta chains from one sample in a study of long-term antiretroviral therapy in people with HIV. Assay used: immunoSEQ multiplex PCR; TCRdb lists only in-frame clones, some missing. The sample has 20,000 to 25,000 clones, approximately 90% seen once. The material was unsorted PBMCs, obtained 2.3 years after starting antiretroviral therapy. These receptors were collected from a man between 60 and 70 years old with HIV. Both conserved end residues are part of each CDR3. D genes are given only for firm matches. A row's size may be missing; if present it is once, few, many or a size class.

>TRBV19|TRBJ2-7|NA|NA
TGTGCCAGTAATCAGGACCTTAGCTCCTACGAGCAGTACTTC
CASNQDLSSYEQYF
>TRBV28|TRBJ1-2|NA|NA
TGTGCCAGCGGATCTTTGGGGGGGACACTATTAGTAAGAGGCTACACCTTC
CASGSLGGTLLVRGYTF
>TRBV7-8|TRBJ2-3|TRBD1|NA
TGTGCCAGCAGCACCCCTCCCGTCCCGGGACAGGGGACTAGCACAGATACGCAGTATTTT
CASSTPPVPGQGTSTDTQYF
>TRBV2|TRBJ2-4|NA|once
TGTGCCAGCAGTGATTATCGGGGGAACATTCAGTACTTC
CASSDYRGNIQYF
>TRBV11-3|TRBJ2-7|NA|NA
TGTGCCAGCAGCCGAAGTGACAAGGACGAGCAGTACTTC
CASSRSDKDEQYF
>TRBV7-3|TRBJ1-2|NA|NA
TGTGCCAGCAGCCTGGGGACCGCCGCGGGGAGTGGCTACACCTTC
CASSLGTAAGSGYTF
>TRBV5-4|TRBJ2-2|TRBD1|NA
TGTGCCAGCAGCTTAACGGGACAGGGTAGGACCGGGGAGCTGTTTTTT
CASSLTGQGRTGELFF
>TRBV7-8|TRBJ1-4|NA|NA
TGTGCCAGCAGCCCAGAACTAGGGACGGGGTTGGTTAATGAAAAACTGTTTTTT
CASSPELGTGLVNEKLFF
>TRBV11-3|TRBJ1-3|TRBD1|NA
TGTGCCAGCAGCTCAGGACAGGGGAGTGGAAACACCATATATTTT
CASSSGQGSGNTIYF
>TRBV7-2|TRBJ1-2|NA|once
TGTGCCAGCAGCTTAGCCGGGACACATACTAACTATGGCTACACCTTC
CASSLAGTHTNYGYTF
>TRBV2|TRBJ2-1|TRBD2|NA
TGTGCAAGCTACGGGACTAGCGGGACCTACAATGAGCAGTTCTTC
CASYGTSGTYNEQFF
>TRBV11-1|TRBJ1-1|NA|NA
TGTGCCAGCAGCTCCGACAGGAGTGAGACGACTGAAGCTTTCTTT
CASSSDRSETTEAFF
>TRBV7-9|TRBJ2-1|NA|NA
TGTGCCAGCAGCTTGTCAGCGGGTTCGTACAATGAGCAGTTCTTC
CASSLSAGSYNEQFF
>TRBV25-1|TRBJ2-2|NA|NA
TGTGCCAGCAGTGACTCCAGATACCGCGCCGGGGAGCTGTTTTTT
CASSDSRYRAGELFF
>TRBV6-1|TRBJ2-1|NA|NA
TGTGCCAGCAGTGGAATAGGTTGGGTGGACAATGAGCAGTTCTTC
CASSGIGWVDNEQFF
>TRBV14|TRBJ2-5|NA|NA
TGTGCCAGCAGCCAAAGAGGAGGGAAATTAGGGACCCAGTACTTC
CASSQRGGKLGTQYF
>TRBV19|TRBJ1-5|NA|NA
TGTGCCAGTAGCCCCAGGTCGGGGGACGGATATAGCAATCAGCCCCAGCATTTT
CASSPRSGDGYSNQPQHF
>TRBV19|TRBJ2-3|NA|NA
TGTGCCAGTAGTACACTGGGAGATACGCAGTATTTT
CASSTLGDTQYF
>TRBV6-5|TRBJ2-1|NA|NA
TGTGCCAGCAGGCCTTGGGGGGGGGCCCGAAATGAGCAGTTCTTC
CASRPWGGARNEQFF
>TRBV13|TRBJ2-5|NA|NA
TGTGCCAGCAGCTTAGGGGACAACCAAGAGACCCAGTACTTC
CASSLGDNQETQYF
>TRBV2|TRBJ1-1|NA|NA
TGTGCCAGCAGTCCTCGTAGGAGGAACACTGAAGCTTTCTTT
CASSPRRRNTEAFF
>TRBV7-3|TRBJ2-7|NA|NA
TGTGCCAGCAGCTTAGGCAACAGCCTCTCCTACGAGCAGTACTTC
CASSLGNSLSYEQYF
>TRBV28|TRBJ1-2|NA|NA
TGTGCCAGCAGGGAAGGCGCTAACTATGGCTACACCTTC
CASREGANYGYTF
>TRBV6-5|TRBJ1-1|NA|NA
TGTGCCAGCATTTCGCCAGGGAACACTGAAGCTTTCTTT
CASISPGNTEAFF
>TRBV6-5|TRBJ2-7|NA|NA
TGTGCCAGCAGTTACCTCAAGGGGGCGCGGGATTACGAGCAGTACTTC
CASSYLKGARDYEQYF
>TRBV18|TRBJ2-7|NA|NA
TGTGCCAGCTCACCACCGGAGGGGGGCTCCTACGAGCAGTACTTC
CASSPPEGGSYEQYF
>TRBV2|TRBJ1-1|NA|NA
TGTGCCAGCATATGGATGAACACTGAAGCTTTCTTT
CASIWMNTEAFF
>TRBV27|TRBJ2-1|NA|NA
TGTGCCAGCAGCCCCATACTACCGTCCCAAGGGGAGCAGTTCTTC
CASSPILPSQGEQFF
>TRBV28|TRBJ1-4|NA|NA
TGTGCCAGCGGTCTTGAAGGATTTGAGGAAAAACTGTTTTTT
CASGLEGFEEKLFF
>TRBV2|TRBJ2-3|TRBD1|few
TGTGCCAACTCTGGACAGGGGGCAGGTACGCAGTATTTT
CANSGQGAGTQYF
>TRBV13|TRBJ2-2|TRBD2|NA
TGTGCCAGTAAGCGGGAGGGGGCCGGGGAGCTGTTTTTT
CASKREGAGELFF
>TRBV6-5|TRBJ1-2|NA|few
TGTGCCAGTCGCCCCGGGACCGAAAAATATGGCTACACCTTC
CASRPGTEKYGYTF
>TRBV12-5|TRBJ1-2|TRBD1|NA
TGTGCTAGTGGGCTTACAGGGGAACCTAACTATGGCTACACCTTC
CASGLTGEPNYGYTF
>TRBV21-1|TRBJ1-5|NA|once
TGTGCCAGCACACAACAGGGGGTTATTACTCATTTT
CASTQQGVITHF
>TRBV5-1|TRBJ2-3|NA|NA
TGCGCCAGCAGCCTCGATCCCACAGATACGCAGTATTTT
CASSLDPTDTQYF
>TRBV4-1|TRBJ1-3|NA|NA
TGCGCCAGCAGCCACGCTGGGGCGCAGGGAAACACCATATATTTT
CASSHAGAQGNTIYF
>TRBV18|TRBJ2-4|NA|once
TGTGCCAGCTCACCTGGCTTAGCCAAAAACATTCAGTACTTC
CASSPGLAKNIQYF